Presented here are 27 T cell receptor beta chains from one specimen sequenced in a study of blood T cells in healthy people across ages. Next came a second PCR, run for about 6 to 12 cycles, which used a sample-barcoded 5' primer along with a J-beta primer mix. Each CDR3 protein gets one entry after TCRdb re-called the 5' RACE reads with MiXCR. The sample lists under 1,000,000 distinct CDR3 sequences, 46% occurring once. Sample: blood. Receptors originate from an older man in good health.

This clonotype was detected only a few times. The V call is TRBV20-1, the J call TRBJ1-6; possibly TRBD1 for D (5 bases). CDR3 length: 16 amino acids. The V end was cut by 0 bases, the J end by 10 bases, with 19 bases between. CDR1 is DFQATT, CDR2 SNEGSKA, per germline (reference sequence). The CDR3, as DNA: TGCAGTGCTAGAGAGGGTTCGGGGCGGGGTGGGTCACCCCTCCACTTT. This sequence encodes CSAREGSGRGGSPLHF.

V and J are TRBV5-1 and TRBJ2-7; 9 nucleotides align to TRBD1. Germline V lookup: CDR1 SGHRS, CDR2 YFSETQ. The CDR3 covers 16 residues. The ends lost 0 bases at V and 1 base at J; junction bases unmatched: 5. The CDR3, as DNA: TGCGCCAGCAGCTTGGTGACGGGACAGGGTTCCTACGAGCAGTACTTC. It specifies CASSLVTGQGSYEQYF.

V and J are TRBV9 and TRBJ2-7, with 10 bases fitting TRBD2. Germline V gene data show CDR1 as SGDLS and CDR2 as YYNGEE. The CDR3 runs to 16 residues. Trimming cost V 0 bases and J 5 bases; bases outside gene matches: 8. CDR3 nucleotide sequence: TGTGCCAGCAGCGTAGCGTCTAGCGGGAGCACCCACGAGCAGTACTTC. It translates to CASSVASSGSTHEQYF.

The chain links TRBV5-1 to TRBJ2-7; 9 bases match TRBD1. Looked up from germline, CDR1 is SGHRS and CDR2 is YFSETQ. Unmatched junction bases numbered 3, after V lost 0 bases and J lost 5 bases. The CDR3 runs 14 residues. CDR3 in DNA: TGCGCCAGCAGCTTGGCGGACAGGGGTAACGAGCAGTACTTC. Its protein is CASSLADRGNEQYF.

The chain recombines TRBV12-3 or TRBV12-4 with TRBJ2-3; 10 bases agree with TRBD2. CDR3 length: 16 residues. V gave up 3 bases and J gave up 0 bases; unmatched junction bases: 3. The CDR3 reads CASSFGLAVSTDTQYF. The DNA of the CDR3 is TGTGCCAGCAGTTTTGGACTAGCGGTTAGCACAGATACGCAGTATTTT.

The table lists this clonotype with a few counts. The rearrangement uses TRBV20-1 and TRBJ2-4, with TRBD2 as a possible D gene (6 bases). Germline-derived CDR1 and CDR2 are DFQATT and SNEGSKA (reference sequence). V was pared by 0 bases and J by 8 bases, with 17 bases between. The CDR3 length is 15 residues. CDR3 protein: CSARDFSGRGHIQYF. The CDR3 DNA sequence: TGCAGTGCTAGAGATTTTTCCGGGCGGGGCCACATTCAGTACTTC.

V usage is TRBV5-1 and J usage is TRBJ2-1; D not resolved. CDR3 length equals 17 residues. Germline-derived CDR1 and CDR2 are SGHRS and YFSETQ. The V end lost 0 bases, the J end lost 0 bases, and 13 bases lay between the germline ends. DNA of the CDR3: TGCGCCAGCAGCTTGGAACTCCAATCGAGCTCCTACAATGAGCAGTTCTTC. Translated, it gives CASSLELQSSSYNEQFF.

The chain carries TRBV7-8 and TRBJ2-1; D gene uncertain. The germline V and J ends were trimmed by 1 base and 6 bases, with 10 bases remaining between them. Germline CDR1 SGHVS, CDR2 FQNEAQ. The CDR3 covers 14 residues. This CDR3 is CASSLGRHFNEQFF. The CDR3 DNA reads as TGTGCCAGCAGCTTAGGTAGGCACTTCAATGAGCAGTTCTTC.

The chain links TRBV20-1 to TRBJ2-1; TRBD2 agrees at 7 bases. Germline V gives CDR1 DFQATT, CDR2 SNEGSKA (reference sequence). There are 13 residues in the CDR3. Trimming at V came to 0 bases and at J to 5 bases, leaving 1 base not matched to a gene. DNA of the CDR3: TGCAGTGCTAGAGATCTAGCGGACAATGAGCAGTTCTTC. Its protein is CSARDLADNEQFF.

Concerning this clonotype: An end of the junction differs from the germline gene, which may be a read error. The J gene is TRBJ1-3, the V gene TRBV28; D unresolved. This CDR3 is 15 amino acids long. The germline V gene has CDR1 MDHEN and CDR2 SYDVKM. The chain's CDR3 is CASSLEGSSGDTIYF. DNA for the CDR3: TGTGCCAGCAGTTTAGAAGGGAGCTCTGGAGACACCATATATTTT. The complete variable domain, with remaining parts taken from reference TRBV28 and TRBJ1-3, reads DVKVTQSSRYLVKRTGEKVFLECVQDMDHENMFWYRQDPGLGLRLIYFSYDVKMKEKGDIPEGYSVSREKKERFSLILESASTNQTSMYLCASSLEGSSGDTIYFGEGSWLTVV.

The gene calls are TRBV29-1 and TRBJ2-7; unclear D gene. V lost 3 bases and J lost 3, with 12 bases in between. This CDR3 spans 13 amino acids. Germline V gene lookup returns CDR1 SQVTM and CDR2 ANQGSEA. This CDR3 reads CSVERSEGYEQYF. In DNA, the CDR3 is TGCAGCGTTGAGAGGTCGGAAGGCTACGAGCAGTACTTC.

This clonotype was seen a handful of times. The rearrangement links TRBV18 to TRBJ2-1; no reliable D call. This CDR3 is 15 amino acids long. In germline, CDR1 is KGHSH, CDR2 LQKENI. Deletions cut 2 bases from V and 7 bases from J, with 15 bases between. CDR3 in amino acids: CASSPSAPIGNEQFF. CDR3 DNA: TGTGCCAGCTCACCAAGCGCGCCAATCGGGAATGAGCAGTTCTTC.

This clonotype was recorded at least ten times. This chain joins TRBV2 and TRBJ2-7; 10 bases align to TRBD2. Looked up from germline, CDR1 is SNHLY and CDR2 is FYNNEI. Unmatched junction bases numbered 4, after V lost 4 bases and J lost 4 bases. This CDR3 is built from 14 residues. The CDR3 loop is CASSGGLALYEQYF. The CDR3 nucleotides read TGTGCCAGCAGTGGGGGACTAGCGTTATACGAGCAGTACTTC. Full variable domain (missing parts from reference TRBV2 and TRBJ2-7): EPEVTQTPSHQVTQMGQEVILRCVPISNHLYFYWYRQILGQKVEFLVSFYNNEISEKSEIFDDQFSVERPDGSNFTLKIRSTKLEDSAMYFCASSGGLALYEQYFGPGTRLTVT.

The chain links TRBV20-1 to TRBJ2-3; 7 bases map to TRBD1. This CDR3 spans 14 amino acids. Germline CDR1 reads DFQATT; CDR2 reads SNEGSKA (reference sequence). V lost 6 bases to trimming and J lost 4 bases; unmatched junction nucleotides: 10. Here the CDR3 DNA reads TGCAGTGCCAAGTCTGGACAGGAGGCAGATACGCAGTATTTT. As protein: CSAKSGQEADTQYF.

This clonotype appeared a few times. The chain carries TRBV11-1 and TRBJ2-7, with 8 bases matching TRBD2. The CDR3 extends over 13 amino acids. With 5 bases clipped from V and 2 bases from J, the junction kept 2 bases outside the gene matches. Germline CDR1 is SGHAT and CDR2 is FQDESV (reference sequence). The CDR3 DNA reads TGTGCCAGCAGCCAACTAGCGGCCTACGAGCAGTACTTC. This translates into CASSQLAAYEQYF.

V gene TRBV9 combines with J gene TRBJ1-4, with D possibly being TRBD1 (6 bases). The V end was cut by 3 bases, the J end by 3 bases, with 12 bases between. The CDR3 covers 15 residues. Germline-derived CDR1 and CDR2 are SGDLS and YYNGEE. The DNA for the CDR3 is TGTGCCAGCAGCGAGCTCGGACAGTCTAATGAAAAACTGTTTTTT. Translated: CASSELGQSNEKLFF.

This chain joins TRBV4-3 and TRBJ2-2; no definite D call. Looked up from germline, CDR1 is LGHNA and CDR2 is YSLEER. V gave up 0 bases and J gave up 7 bases, with 9 bases separating them. There are 14 residues in the CDR3. The CDR3 is CASSQESQYGELFF. The CDR3 DNA follows: TGCGCCAGCAGCCAAGAGTCCCAGTACGGGGAGCTGTTTTTT.

The chain employs TRBV6-1 and TRBJ2-1; TRBD2 matches at 10 bases. V was clipped by 1 base and J by 7 bases; unmatched bases: 4. Germline V CDR1 and CDR2: MNHNS, SASEGT. The CDR3 is 15 amino acids. The CDR3 region has the DNA TGTGCCAGCAGTGAAGGGCCTAGCGGGAGAAATGAGCAGTTCTTC. Its protein is CASSEGPSGRNEQFF.

The J gene is TRBJ2-7, the V gene TRBV7-8; possibly TRBD1 for D (7 bases). From germline, CDR1 is SGHVS and CDR2 FQNEAQ. The V end was cut by 1 base, the J end by 0 bases, with 22 bases between. There are 19 residues in the CDR3. The chain's CDR3 is CASSLVGGTVISDSYEQYF. The DNA for the CDR3 is TGTGCCAGCAGCTTAGTAGGGGGGACAGTTATTTCTGACTCCTACGAGCAGTACTTC. The entire variable domain, with the rest obtained from reference TRBV7-8 and TRBJ2-7, is as follows: GAGVSQSPRYKVAKRGQDVALRCDPISGHVSLFWYQQALGQGPEFLTYFQNEAQLDKSGLPSDRFFAERPEGSVSTLKIQRTQQEDSAVYLCASSLVGGTVISDSYEQYFGPGTRLTVT.

The chain recombines TRBV20-1 with TRBJ2-5; D may be TRBD2 (6 bases). Matching the DNA end better, TRBJ2-7 makes the J call doubtful. The CDR3 has 12 residues. Germline loops: CDR1 DFQATT, CDR2 SNEGSKA (reference sequence). The CDR3 region has the DNA TGCAGTGTCGGGGGTCAGAGCTACGAGCAGTACTTC. Protein sequence: CSVGGQSYEQYF.

The rearrangement links TRBV19 to TRBJ2-1; 11 bases line up with TRBD2. Per germline, CDR1 LNHDA and CDR2 SQIVND (reference sequence). CDR3 length: 15 amino acids. V was clipped by 7 bases and J by 5 bases; unmatched bases: 7. The CDR3 here is CASIPTSGRHNEQFF. CDR3 DNA: TGTGCCAGTATCCCCACTAGCGGGAGACACAATGAGCAGTTCTTC.

As concerns this clonotype: A read error may explain this, as a much larger clone is one base away. This rearrangement joins TRBV4-2 to TRBJ2-5, with 10 bases aligning to TRBD2. V shed 5 bases, J shed 11 bases, and the junction held 14 bases outside the gene matches. CDR1 and CDR2 from the germline V gene are LGHNA and YNFKEQ. The CDR3 runs 15 residues. The CDR3 here is CASSSRAGGRKEQYF. CDR3 nucleotides: TGTGCCAGCAGCTCTCGAGCGGGAGGGAGGAAAGAGCAGTACTTC.

This clonotype turned up a few times. V is TRBV20-1 and J is TRBJ2-7; 7 nucleotides match TRBD1. This CDR3 contains 14 residues. The germline gives CDR1 DFQATT, CDR2 SNEGSKA (reference sequence). Trimming cost V 2 bases and J 2 bases; bases outside gene matches: 6. CDR3 bases: TGCAGTGCTAGATATAATCAGGGGGCCTACGAGCAGTACTTC. It codes for CSARYNQGAYEQYF.

The chain employs TRBV11-2 and TRBJ1-1, with unresolved D. Germline CDR1 is SGHAT and CDR2 is FQNNGV. Between the trimmed V and J ends, which lost 5 bases and 0 bases, there was a span of 10 bases. CDR3 length: 14 residues. In DNA form, the CDR3 reads TGTGCCAGCAGCCGCGGCGGGGTGAACACTGAAGCTTTCTTT. It yields the protein CASSRGGVNTEAFF.

This rearrangement joins TRBV29-1 to TRBJ2-5; 7 nucleotides line up with TRBD1. The J call is uncertain, as TRBJ2-7 better fits the DNA end. The V gene's germline CDR1 is SQVTM and CDR2 ANQGSEA. The length of the CDR3 is 12 residues. CDR3 sequence: CSVDGQDYEQYF. The CDR3 bases are TGCAGCGTTGACGGACAGGACTACGAGCAGTACTTC.

Only a few counts were recorded for this clonotype. V gene TRBV12-3 or TRBV12-4 combines with J gene TRBJ2-7; no reliable D call. The CDR3 runs to 13 residues. The V gene lost 6 bases and the J gene lost 3 bases, with 12 bases spanning the gap. Written as DNA, the CDR3 is TGTGCCAGCAGCCCCCCCGCCCACTACGAGCAGTACTTC. Translation gives CASSPPAHYEQYF.

This chain connects TRBV20-1 to TRBJ2-3, with D possibly matching TRBD1 (6 bases). This CDR3 is 12 amino acids long. CDR1 DFQATT and CDR2 SNEGSKA come from the germline V gene (reference sequence). V dropped 2 bases and J dropped 5 bases, with 8 bases sitting between them. Written as DNA, the CDR3 is TGCAGTGCTAGACTCAGGGGAGATACGCAGTATTTT. This gives the protein CSARLRGDTQYF.